One and the same sample provided the 14 T cell receptor beta chains below, sequenced in a study of cytomegalovirus exposure and HLA in healthy donors. The study ran its PCR with 60 Vbeta and 13 Jbeta primers. Sequencing was performed with immunoSEQ multiplex PCR; in TCRdb, only in-frame clones are kept and a portion is missing. Here the sample spans about 100,000 clones, around 84% being singletons. The specimen sequenced was PBMCs. These receptor sequences come from a woman younger than 35 in good health and CMV-seronegative.

The chain joins TRBV5-6 to TRBJ1-5; no clear D. The CDR3 consists of 14 residues. The V gene lost 0 bases and the J gene lost 1 base, with 5 bases spanning the gap. From germline, CDR1 is SGHDT and CDR2 YYEEEE. CDR3 DNA: TGTGCCAGCAGCTTGGGGGCGAGCAATCAGCCCCAGCATTTT. Protein: CASSLGASNQPQHF. The entire variable domain, with the rest obtained from reference TRBV5-6 and TRBJ1-5, is as follows: DAGVTQSPTHLIKTRGQQVTLRCSPKSGHDTVSWYQQALGQGPQFIFQYYEEEERQRGNFPDRFSGHQFPNYSSELNVNALLLGDSALYLCASSLGASNQPQHFGDGTRLSIL.

The rearrangement links TRBV6-5 to TRBJ2-5; D is ambiguous. From germline, CDR1 is MNHEY and CDR2 SVGAGI. The CDR3 has 16 residues. V was clipped by 0 bases and J by 2 bases, with 13 bases between them. The CDR3 sequence: CASSYSATPMQETQYF. Written as DNA, the CDR3 is TGTGCCAGCAGTTACTCGGCGACACCGATGCAAGAGACCCAGTACTTC.

A word on this clone: Different DNA sequences within this sample yield the same CDR3. The rearrangement joins TRBV7-9 to TRBJ2-7; 8 nucleotides line up with TRBD1. Germline V lookup: CDR1 SEHNR, CDR2 FQNEAQ (reference sequence). The V and J ends lost 2 bases and 2 bases, in that order; junction bases with no gene match: 5. The length of the CDR3 is 15 residues. The CDR3 nucleotides read TGTGCCAGCAGCTTACCCGGACAGGGCACCTACGAGCAGTACTTC. Translating it yields CASSLPGQGTYEQYF.

The V call is TRBV29-1, the J call TRBJ1-2; D not certain. V was shortened by 7 bases and J by 6 bases, with 12 bases between the two germline ends. Germline assignment: CDR1 SQVTM and CDR2 ANQGSEA. The CDR3 has 11 amino acids. The CDR3 sequence: CSGREGNGYTF. The CDR3 nucleotides are TGCAGCGGTCGGGAGGGTAATGGCTACACCTTC.

This sequence joins TRBV7-2 and TRBJ2-7; 10 positions match TRBD2. This CDR3 is 16 amino acids long. V gave up 3 bases and J gave up 3 bases; unmatched junction bases: 8. CDR1 and CDR2 from the germline V gene are SGHTA and FQGNSA. CDR3 loop: CASSLRGLAVNYEQYF. The CDR3 region has the DNA TGTGCCAGCAGCTTGCGAGGACTAGCGGTAAACTACGAGCAGTACTTC.

This sequence joins TRBV7-9 and TRBJ1-2; the D gene is possibly TRBD1 (6 bases). CDR1 SEHNR and CDR2 FQNEAQ come from the germline V gene (reference sequence). Trimming shortened V by 5 bases and J by 4 bases, and 26 bases separated the two germline ends. The CDR3 runs to 18 residues. DNA of the CDR3: TGTGCCAGCAGCCGTACGGACAGACGACCACTTATAGGCTATGGCTACACCTTC. Residues: CASSRTDRRPLIGYGYTF.

The genes are TRBV28 and TRBJ2-7; TRBD1 might be the D (6 bases). Germline CDR1 is MDHEN and CDR2 is SYDVKM. Trimming took 5 bases from V and 3 from J, leaving 17 bases between them. The CDR3 loop spans 15 amino acids. Here the CDR3 DNA reads TGTGCCAGCAGTGCAAGCTACAGGGCTATCTACGAGCAGTACTTC. This translates into CASSASYRAIYEQYF.

The chain links TRBV29-1 to TRBJ1-2, with D perhaps TRBD1 (6 bases). The CDR3 is 11 residues long. V was trimmed by 2 bases and J by 6 bases, leaving 7 bases between them. In germline, CDR1 is SQVTM, CDR2 ANQGSEA. The CDR3 here is CSVETGNGYTF. The CDR3 nucleotides are TGCAGCGTTGAAACAGGGAATGGCTACACCTTC.

The chain links TRBV27 to TRBJ2-1; TRBD1 might be the D (5 bases). In germline, CDR1 is MNHEY, CDR2 SMNVEV (reference sequence). This CDR3 is 12 amino acids long. V lost 3 bases, J lost 8 bases, and 8 bases lay in between. The CDR3 sequence is CASSFPGYEQFF. CDR3 DNA: TGTGCCAGCAGTTTCCCAGGGTATGAGCAGTTCTTC.

The count of this clone is one. V usage is TRBV16 and J usage is TRBJ2-2, with D perhaps matching TRBD2 (6 bases). Germline V gene data show CDR1 as KGHSY and CDR2 as FQNENV. The CDR3 has 14 amino acids. Trimming removed 4 bases at V and 3 bases at J, with 9 bases between. The CDR3 loop is CASSPRDYTGELFF. The CDR3, as DNA: TGTGCCAGCAGCCCTAGGGACTACACCGGGGAGCTGTTTTTT.

CDR3 coding DNA: TGTGCCAGCAATTCCGGGATCTATGGCTACACCTTC. Its translation: CASNSGIYGYTF. The V call is TRBV9, the J call TRBJ1-2; no clear D. This CDR3 region has 12 residues. The V end was cut by 6 bases, the J end by 4 bases, with 10 bases between. The germline V gene encodes CDR1 SGDLS and CDR2 YYNGEE.

A single count supports this clone. J is TRBJ2-2 and V is TRBV15, with D possibly matching TRBD2 (5 bases). The germline gives CDR1 LNHNV, CDR2 YYDKDF (reference sequence). The V and J ends lost 0 bases and 5 bases respectively, with 25 bases between them. CDR3 size: 20 residues. CDR3 nucleotide sequence: TGTGCCACCAGCAGAGACAGATCGGGAAAGGCCCCCTTGCGAACCGGGGAGCTGTTTTTT. Residues: CATSRDRSGKAPLRTGELFF.

This clone has more than one count but fewer than ten. V and J are TRBV5-6 and TRBJ1-4, with TRBD1 matching over 8 bases. The CDR3 covers 15 residues. The ends lost 4 bases at V and 5 bases at J; junction bases unmatched: 7. The germline gives CDR1 SGHDT, CDR2 YYEEEE. The CDR3 loop is CASSTTRDRNEKLFF. The DNA for the CDR3 is TGTGCCAGCAGCACCACCCGGGACAGGAATGAAAAACTGTTTTTT. Based on the CDR3 plus reference TRBV5-6 and TRBJ1-4, the full variable domain is DAGVTQSPTHLIKTRGQQVTLRCSPKSGHDTVSWYQQALGQGPQFIFQYYEEEERQRGNFPDRFSGHQFPNYSSELNVNALLLGDSALYLCASSTTRDRNEKLFFGSGTQLSVL.

The chain has TRBV6-4 and TRBJ2-3, with TRBD2 matching over 8 bases. Per the germline V gene, CDR1 is MRHNA and CDR2 is SNTAGT. The V segment lost 2 bases and the J segment 1 base; nucleotides outside the gene matches: 2. This CDR3 has 15 residues. The CDR3 region has the DNA TGTGCCAGCAGTGACGCAGCGGGGGGCACAGATACGCAGTATTTT. It is translated as CASSDAAGGTDTQYF.